Sequencing of this T cell receptor (beta chain) was carried out in a study of T cell repertoires in cytomegalovirus infection. As for the study in general: A matching HLA type, together with CMV infection, was signaled by public TCR beta signatures.

A note on this clonotype: The antigen remains unidentified.

Germline CDR1 reads MGHDK; CDR2 reads SYGVNS. Trimming stripped 1 base from V and 3 bases from J, with 7 bases between. The CDR3 is 13 amino acids. TCRdb analysed the reads with MiXCR anew, one entry per CDR3 protein. The data show about 830,000 distinct CDR3 sequences, with approximately 32% seen just once and around 12% held by the top ten. V usage is TRBV25-1 and J usage is TRBJ2-7, with D possibly matching TRBD2 (5 bases). Sequencing was performed on cultured CD8+ T cells from PBMCs, taken from culture after CMV antigen stimulation. The TCR sequence derives from a human donor in good health (CMV status not recorded). Some clones in this sample may be carry-over from other donors' samples. The CDR3 loop reads CASSEFGIYEQYF. The CDR3 nucleotides read TGTGCCAGCAGTGAATTCGGGATCTACGAGCAGTACTTC.